Following are 4 T cell receptor beta chains from one sample sequenced in a study of identical twins. TCRdb re-called the 5' RACE reads through MiXCR, storing one row per CDR3 protein. The sample has hundreds of thousands of distinct CDR3 sequences; 9.4% are singletons. Sequencing input: memory (CD45RO+) T cells sorted from blood. These receptors were collected from a woman aged 18-29 years in good health.

DNA for the CDR3: TGTGCCAGCAGCCCCGGGACCTTGGCGGGGGAGCAGTACTTC. Protein: CASSPGTLAGEQYF. The chain links TRBV3-1 to TRBJ2-7; D is perhaps TRBD2 (6 bases). The germline CDR1 and CDR2 sequences are LGHDT and YNNKEL (reference sequence). This CDR3 has 14 amino acids. V lost 4 bases and J 7 bases, leaving 17 bases between the germline ends.

This clonotype was seen a handful of times. The genes are TRBV5-1 and TRBJ2-1; 13 nucleotides line up with TRBD2. In germline, CDR1 is SGHRS, CDR2 YFSETQ. The CDR3 runs 15 residues. V trimming: 2 bases; J trimming: 8 bases; junction bases outside the gene matches: 4. CDR3 sequence reads: CASSFRTSGSHEQFF. CDR3 nucleotide sequence: TGCGCCAGCAGCTTCAGGACTAGCGGGAGCCATGAGCAGTTCTTC.

This clonotype was seen many times. The chain employs TRBV6-1 and TRBJ1-2; the D gene is possibly TRBD1 (6 bases). CDR3 length: 14 residues. CDR1 is MNHNS, CDR2 SASEGT, per germline. Trimming cost V 3 bases and J 2 bases, with 10 bases left between them. The CDR3: CASSDVDRNYGYTF. The CDR3 bases are TGTGCCAGCAGTGATGTCGACAGGAACTATGGCTACACCTTC.

The genes are TRBV4-3 and TRBJ2-5, with D possibly being TRBD2 (6 bases). V was clipped by 2 bases and J by 1 base, with 11 bases between them. Germline V gene lookup returns CDR1 LGHNA and CDR2 YSLEER. This CDR3 spans 15 amino acids. The CDR3, as DNA: TGCGCCAGCAGCCAACGACCGGGACTCCAAGAGACCCAGTACTTC. This encodes CASSQRPGLQETQYF.